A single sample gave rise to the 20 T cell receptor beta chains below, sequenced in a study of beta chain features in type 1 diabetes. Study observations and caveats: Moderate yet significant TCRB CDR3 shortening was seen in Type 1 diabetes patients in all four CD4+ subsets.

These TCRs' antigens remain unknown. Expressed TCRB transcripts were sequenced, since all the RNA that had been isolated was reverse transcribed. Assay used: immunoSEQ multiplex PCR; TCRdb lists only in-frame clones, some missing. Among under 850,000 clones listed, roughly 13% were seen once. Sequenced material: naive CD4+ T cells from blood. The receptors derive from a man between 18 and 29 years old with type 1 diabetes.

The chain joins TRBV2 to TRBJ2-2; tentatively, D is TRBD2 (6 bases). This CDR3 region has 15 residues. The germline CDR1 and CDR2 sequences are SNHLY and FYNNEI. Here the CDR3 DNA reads TGTGCAACCCAGGCGGGGAAAGTGAACACCGGGGAGCTGTTTTTT. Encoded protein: CATQAGKVNTGELFF.

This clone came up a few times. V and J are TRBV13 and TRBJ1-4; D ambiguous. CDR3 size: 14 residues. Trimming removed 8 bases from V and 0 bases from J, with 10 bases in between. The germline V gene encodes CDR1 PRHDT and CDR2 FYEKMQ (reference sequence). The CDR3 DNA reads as TGTGCCAGCGTGAAAAGTTCAACTAATGAAAAACTGTTTTTT. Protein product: CASVKSSTNEKLFF.

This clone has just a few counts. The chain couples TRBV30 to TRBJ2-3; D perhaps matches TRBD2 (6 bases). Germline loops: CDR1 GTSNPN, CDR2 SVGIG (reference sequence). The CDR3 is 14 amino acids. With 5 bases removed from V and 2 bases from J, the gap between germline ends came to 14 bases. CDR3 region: CAWCGGLTTDTQYF. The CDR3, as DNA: TGTGCCTGGTGTGGGGGACTCACCACAGATACGCAGTATTTT.

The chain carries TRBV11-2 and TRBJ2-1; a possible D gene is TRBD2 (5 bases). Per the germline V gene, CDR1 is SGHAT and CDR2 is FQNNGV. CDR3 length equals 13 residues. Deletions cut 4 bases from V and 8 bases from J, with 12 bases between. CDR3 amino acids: CASSSYTGDEQFF. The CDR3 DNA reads TGTGCCAGCAGCTCCTATACCGGGGATGAGCAGTTCTTC.

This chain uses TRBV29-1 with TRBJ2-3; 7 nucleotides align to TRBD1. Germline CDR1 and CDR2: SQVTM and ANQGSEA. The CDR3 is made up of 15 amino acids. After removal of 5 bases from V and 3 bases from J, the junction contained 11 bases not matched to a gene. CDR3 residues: CSVTPRQGSTDTQYF. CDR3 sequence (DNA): TGCAGCGTTACTCCTCGACAGGGATCGACAGATACGCAGTATTTT.

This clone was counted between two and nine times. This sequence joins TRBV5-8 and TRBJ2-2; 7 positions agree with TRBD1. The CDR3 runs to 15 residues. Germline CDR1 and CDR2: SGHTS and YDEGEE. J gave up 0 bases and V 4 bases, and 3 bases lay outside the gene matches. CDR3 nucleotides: TGTGCCAGCAGCCTGGGACAGACGAACACCGGGGAGCTGTTTTTT. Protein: CASSLGQTNTGELFF.

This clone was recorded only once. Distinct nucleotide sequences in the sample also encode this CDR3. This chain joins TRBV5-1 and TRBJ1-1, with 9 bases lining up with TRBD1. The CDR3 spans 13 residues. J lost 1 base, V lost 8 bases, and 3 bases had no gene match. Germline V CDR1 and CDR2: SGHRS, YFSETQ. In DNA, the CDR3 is TGCGCCAGTCGACAGGGGGAGAACACTGAAGCTTTCTTT. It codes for CASRQGENTEAFF.

This chain's CDR3 is CASSFARETQYF. DNA for the CDR3: TGCGCCAGCAGCTTCGCCCGAGAGACCCAGTACTTC. The rearrangement uses TRBV5-1 and TRBJ2-5; the D is unclear. Germline lookup yields CDR1 SGHRS and CDR2 YFSETQ. The V gene lost 2 bases and the J gene lost 4 bases, with 6 bases spanning the gap. The CDR3 runs 12 residues.

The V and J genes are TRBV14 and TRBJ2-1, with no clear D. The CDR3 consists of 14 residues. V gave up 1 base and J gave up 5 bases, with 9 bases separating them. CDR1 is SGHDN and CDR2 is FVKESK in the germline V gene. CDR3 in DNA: TGTGCCAGCAGCCAAGTGGCAGTTAACAATGAGCAGTTCTTC. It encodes CASSQVAVNNEQFF.

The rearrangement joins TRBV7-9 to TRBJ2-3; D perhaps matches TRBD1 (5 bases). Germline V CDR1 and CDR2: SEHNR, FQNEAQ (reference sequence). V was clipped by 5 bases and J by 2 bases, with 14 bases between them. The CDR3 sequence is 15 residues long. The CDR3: CASSQVAGFTDTQYF. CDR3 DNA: TGTGCCAGCAGCCAGGTCGCAGGGTTCACAGATACGCAGTATTTT.

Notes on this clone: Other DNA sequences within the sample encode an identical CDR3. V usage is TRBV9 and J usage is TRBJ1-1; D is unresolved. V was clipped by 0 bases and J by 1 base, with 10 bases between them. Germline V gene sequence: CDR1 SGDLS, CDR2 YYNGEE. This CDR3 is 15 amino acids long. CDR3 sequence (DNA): TGTGCCAGCAGCGTAGAGGGCAGCCGGAACACTGAAGCTTTCTTT. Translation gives CASSVEGSRNTEAFF.

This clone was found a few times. CDR3 in amino acids: CASSLGGLAANTGELFF. CDR3 DNA sequence: TGTGCCAGCAGCTTAGGCGGACTAGCGGCTAATACCGGGGAGCTGTTTTTT. The V call is TRBV13, the J call TRBJ2-2, with 10 bases identical to TRBD2. After removal of 0 bases from V and 5 bases from J, the junction contained 6 bases not matched to a gene. Germline CDR1 reads PRHDT; CDR2 reads FYEKMQ (reference sequence). There are 17 residues in the CDR3.

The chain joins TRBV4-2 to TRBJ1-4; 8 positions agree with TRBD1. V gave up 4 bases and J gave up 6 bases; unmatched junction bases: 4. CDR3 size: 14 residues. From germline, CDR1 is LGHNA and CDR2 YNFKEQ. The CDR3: CASSLTGVDEKLFF. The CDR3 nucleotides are TGTGCCAGCAGCCTGACAGGGGTCGATGAAAAACTGTTTTTT.

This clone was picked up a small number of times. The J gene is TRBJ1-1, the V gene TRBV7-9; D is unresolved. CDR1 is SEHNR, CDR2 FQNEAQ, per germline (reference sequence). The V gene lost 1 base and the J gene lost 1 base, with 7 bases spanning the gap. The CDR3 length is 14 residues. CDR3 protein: CASSLEWENTEAFF. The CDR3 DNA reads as TGTGCCAGCAGCTTAGAGTGGGAGAACACTGAAGCTTTCTTT.

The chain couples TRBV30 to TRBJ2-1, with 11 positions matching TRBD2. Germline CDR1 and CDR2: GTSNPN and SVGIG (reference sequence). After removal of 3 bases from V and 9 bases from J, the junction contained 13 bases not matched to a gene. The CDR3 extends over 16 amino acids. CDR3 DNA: TGTGCCTGGAGCGCCGACCTTAGCGGGGGGGCCTCTGAGCAGTTCTTC. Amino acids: CAWSADLSGGASEQFF. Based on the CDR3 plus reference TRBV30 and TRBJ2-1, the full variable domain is SQTIHQWPATLVQPVGSPLSLECTVEGTSNPNLYWYRQAAGRGLQLLFYSVGIGQISSEVPQNLSASRPQDRQFILSSKKLLLSDSGFYLCAWSADLSGGASEQFFGPGTRLTVL.

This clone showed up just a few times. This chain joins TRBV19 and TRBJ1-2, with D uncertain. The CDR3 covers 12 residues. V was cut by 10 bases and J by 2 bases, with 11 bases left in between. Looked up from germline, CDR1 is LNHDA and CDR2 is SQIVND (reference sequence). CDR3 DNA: TGTGCCACAACGACTGCAAACTATGGCTACACCTTC. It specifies CATTTANYGYTF.

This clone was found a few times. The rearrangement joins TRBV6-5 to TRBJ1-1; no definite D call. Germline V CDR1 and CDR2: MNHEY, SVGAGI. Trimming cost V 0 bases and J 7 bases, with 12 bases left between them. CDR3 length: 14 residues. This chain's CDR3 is CASSYSVGGSEAFF. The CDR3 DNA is TGTGCCAGCAGTTACTCGGTTGGAGGGAGTGAAGCTTTCTTT.

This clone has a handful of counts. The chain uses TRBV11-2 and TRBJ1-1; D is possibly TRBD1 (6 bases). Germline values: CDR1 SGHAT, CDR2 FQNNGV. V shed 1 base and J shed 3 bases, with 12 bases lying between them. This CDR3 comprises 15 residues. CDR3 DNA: TGTGCCAGCAGCTTAGTCGTCAGGGGAGACACTGAAGCTTTCTTT. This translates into CASSLVVRGDTEAFF.

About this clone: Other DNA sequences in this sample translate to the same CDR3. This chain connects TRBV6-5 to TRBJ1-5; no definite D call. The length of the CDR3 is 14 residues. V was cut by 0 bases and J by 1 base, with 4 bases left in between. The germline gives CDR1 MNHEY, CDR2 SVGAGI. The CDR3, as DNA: TGTGCCAGCAGTTACTCGGGGAGCAATCAGCCCCAGCATTTT. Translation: CASSYSGSNQPQHF.

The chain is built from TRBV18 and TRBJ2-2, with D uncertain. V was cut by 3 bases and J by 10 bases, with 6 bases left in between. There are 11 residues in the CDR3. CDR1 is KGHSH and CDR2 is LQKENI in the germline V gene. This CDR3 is CASSPSLELFF. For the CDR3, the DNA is TGTGCCAGCTCACCGTCCCTGGAGCTGTTTTTT.